This T cell receptor (beta chain) comes out of a study of cytomegalovirus exposure and HLA in healthy donors. Study findings and constraints: In a later analysis, TCR beta V- and J-gene trimming showed a link to a missense DCLRE1C variant. The authors assumed roughly uniform sequencing depth across donors for presence/absence analyses.

The study ran its PCR with 60 Vbeta and 13 Jbeta primers. The protocol was immunoSEQ multiplex PCR, while the TCRdb copy is restricted to in-frame clones and leaves out a portion. There are approximately 100,000 clones in the sample; about 80% occur only once, and 11% lies in the top ten. Points on this clone: Its antigen remains unidentified.

With V trimmed by 4 bases and J by 9 bases, 11 bases remained unmatched. This CDR3 is built from 15 residues. CDR1 and CDR2 from the germline V gene are SGHRS and YFSETQ. Sequenced input: PBMCs. This receptor was identified in a man aged 18 to 29 in good health and CMV-seropositive. The V gene is TRBV5-1, the J gene TRBJ2-1; 9 nucleotides match TRBD1. The CDR3 loop reads CASSATGTGHGEQFF. CDR3 coding DNA: TGCGCCAGCAGCGCGACCGGGACAGGGCACGGTGAGCAGTTCTTC.